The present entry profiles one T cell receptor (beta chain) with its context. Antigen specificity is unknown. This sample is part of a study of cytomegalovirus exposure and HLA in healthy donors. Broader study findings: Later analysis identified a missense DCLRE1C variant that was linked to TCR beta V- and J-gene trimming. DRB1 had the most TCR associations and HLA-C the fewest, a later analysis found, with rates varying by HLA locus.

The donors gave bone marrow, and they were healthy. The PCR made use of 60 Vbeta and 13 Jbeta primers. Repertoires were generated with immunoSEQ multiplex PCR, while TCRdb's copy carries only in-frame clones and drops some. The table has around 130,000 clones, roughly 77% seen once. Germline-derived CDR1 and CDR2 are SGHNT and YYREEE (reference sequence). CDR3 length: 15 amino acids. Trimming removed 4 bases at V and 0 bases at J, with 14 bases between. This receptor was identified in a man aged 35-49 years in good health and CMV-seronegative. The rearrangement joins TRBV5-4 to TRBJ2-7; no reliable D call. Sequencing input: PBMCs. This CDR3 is CASSPTPQISYEQYF. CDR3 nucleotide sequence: TGTGCCAGCAGCCCGACACCACAAATCTCCTACGAGCAGTACTTC.